Sequencing of this TCR beta chain was carried out in a study of control samples from healthy donors and cancer patients. Assay used: immunoSEQ multiplex PCR; TCRdb lists only in-frame clones, some missing. The repertoire holds around 94,000 clones, with about nine tenths as singletons. Germline CDR1 is SGHRS and CDR2 is YFSETQ. Trimming took 4 bases from V and 6 from J, leaving 22 bases between them. CDR3 length equals 16 residues. The chain recombines TRBV5-1 with TRBJ1-1; D is perhaps TRBD1 (6 bases). The sample comprised blood. The source is a woman under 30 in good health. In DNA, the CDR3 is TGCGCCAGCAGCGGTCGGGTCCCAGGGGATGGCGCTGAAGCTTTCTTT. Translating it yields CASSGRVPGDGAEAFF.